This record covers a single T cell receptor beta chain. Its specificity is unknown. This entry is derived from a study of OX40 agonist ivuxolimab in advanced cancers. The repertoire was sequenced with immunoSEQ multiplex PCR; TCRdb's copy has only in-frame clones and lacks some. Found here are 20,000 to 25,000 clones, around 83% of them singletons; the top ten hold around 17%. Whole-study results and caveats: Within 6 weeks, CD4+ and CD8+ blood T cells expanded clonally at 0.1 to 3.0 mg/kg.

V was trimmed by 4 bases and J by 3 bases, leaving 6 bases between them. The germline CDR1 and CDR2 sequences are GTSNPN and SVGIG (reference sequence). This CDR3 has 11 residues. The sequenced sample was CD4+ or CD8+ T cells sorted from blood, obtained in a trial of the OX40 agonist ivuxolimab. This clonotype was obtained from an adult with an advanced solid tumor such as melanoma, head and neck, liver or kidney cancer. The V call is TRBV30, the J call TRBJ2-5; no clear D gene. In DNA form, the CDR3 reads TGTGCCTGGAAGGCAGAAGAGACCCAGTACTTC. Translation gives CAWKAEETQYF.